What follows is one T cell receptor (beta chain) and its context. Profiled with immunoSEQ multiplex PCR; TCRdb holds only in-frame clones, not every one. Among 350,000 to 450,000 clones listed, 85% were seen once. The data are from a study of blood T cell repertoires in COVID-19. Study in general: Acute-phase and convalescent COVID-19 samples originated in the United States, Italy and Spain. In each case, the material was cDNA or gDNA derived from T cells, B-cell-depleted T cells, or PBMCs.

CDR3 size: 18 residues. The germline V and J ends were trimmed by 0 bases and 6 bases, with 23 bases remaining between them. Looked up from germline, CDR1 is SGDLS and CDR2 is YYNGEE. The sequence was obtained from a woman aged 18-29 years with acute or convalescent COVID-19. This rearrangement joins TRBV9 to TRBJ2-3; no clear D. Sequencing was done on a sample of peripheral blood. The CDR3 DNA is TGTGCCAGCAGCGTAGCAGGTGGGCCCACCGAATCGACGGATACGCAGTATTTT. Translated: CASSVAGGPTESTDTQYF.